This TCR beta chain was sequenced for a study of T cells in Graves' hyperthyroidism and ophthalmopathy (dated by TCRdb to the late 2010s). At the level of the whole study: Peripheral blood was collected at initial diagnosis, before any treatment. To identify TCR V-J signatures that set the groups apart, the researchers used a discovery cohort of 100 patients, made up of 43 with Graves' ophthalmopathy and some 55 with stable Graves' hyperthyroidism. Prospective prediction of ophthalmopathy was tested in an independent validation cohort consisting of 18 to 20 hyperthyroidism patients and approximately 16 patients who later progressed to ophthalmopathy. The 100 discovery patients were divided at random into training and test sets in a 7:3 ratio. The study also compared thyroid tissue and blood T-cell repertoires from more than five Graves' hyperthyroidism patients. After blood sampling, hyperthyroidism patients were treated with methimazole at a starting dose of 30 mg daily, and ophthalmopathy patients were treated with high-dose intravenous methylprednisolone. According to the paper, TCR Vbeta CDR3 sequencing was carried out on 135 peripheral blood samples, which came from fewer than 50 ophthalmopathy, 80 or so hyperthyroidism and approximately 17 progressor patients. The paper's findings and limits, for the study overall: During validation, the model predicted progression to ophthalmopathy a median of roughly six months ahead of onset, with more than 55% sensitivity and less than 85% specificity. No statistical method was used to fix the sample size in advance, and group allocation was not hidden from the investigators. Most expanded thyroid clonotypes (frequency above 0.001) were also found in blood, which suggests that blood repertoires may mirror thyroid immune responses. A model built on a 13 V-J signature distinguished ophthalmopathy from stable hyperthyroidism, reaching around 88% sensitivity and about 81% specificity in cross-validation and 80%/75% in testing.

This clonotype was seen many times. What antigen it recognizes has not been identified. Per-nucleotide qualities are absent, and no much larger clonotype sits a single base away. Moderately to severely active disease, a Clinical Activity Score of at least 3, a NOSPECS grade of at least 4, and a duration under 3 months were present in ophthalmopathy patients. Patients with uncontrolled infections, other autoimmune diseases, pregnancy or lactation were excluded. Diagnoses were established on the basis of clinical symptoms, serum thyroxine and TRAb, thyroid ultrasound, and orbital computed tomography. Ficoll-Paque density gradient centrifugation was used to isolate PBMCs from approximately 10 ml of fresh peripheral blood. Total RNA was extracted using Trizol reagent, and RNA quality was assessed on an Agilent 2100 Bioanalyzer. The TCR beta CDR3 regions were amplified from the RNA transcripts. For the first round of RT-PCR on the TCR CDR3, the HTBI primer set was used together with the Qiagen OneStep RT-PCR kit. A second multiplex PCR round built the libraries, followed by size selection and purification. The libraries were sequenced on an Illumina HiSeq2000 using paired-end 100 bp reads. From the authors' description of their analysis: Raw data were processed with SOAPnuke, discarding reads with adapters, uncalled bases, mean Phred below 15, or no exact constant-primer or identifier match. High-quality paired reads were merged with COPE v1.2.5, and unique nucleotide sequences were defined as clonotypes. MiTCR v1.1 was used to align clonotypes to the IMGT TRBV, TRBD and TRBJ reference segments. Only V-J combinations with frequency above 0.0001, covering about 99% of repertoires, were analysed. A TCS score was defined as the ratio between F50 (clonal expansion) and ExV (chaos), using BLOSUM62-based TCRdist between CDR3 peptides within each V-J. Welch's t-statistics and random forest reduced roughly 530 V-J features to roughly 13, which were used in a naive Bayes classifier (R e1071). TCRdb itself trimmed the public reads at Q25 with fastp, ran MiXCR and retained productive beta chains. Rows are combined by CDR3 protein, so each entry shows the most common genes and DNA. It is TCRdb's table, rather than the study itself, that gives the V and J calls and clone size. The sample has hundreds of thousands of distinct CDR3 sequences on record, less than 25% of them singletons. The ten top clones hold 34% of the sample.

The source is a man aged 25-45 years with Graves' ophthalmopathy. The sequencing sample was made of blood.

The CDR3 reads as follows: CASSFVSSSYEQYF. The DNA is as follows: TGTGCCAGCAGCTTTGTTTCCAGCTCCTACGAGCAGTACTTC. The rearranged chain carries TRBV7-2 and TRBJ2-7; no confident D gene assignment can be made. Via the germline V gene, CDR1 is SGHTA and CDR2 FQGNSA. The CDR3, from cysteine to phenylalanine, totals 14 residues. CDR3 DNA only is kept here, 42 bases in frame from base 1. Trimming removed 3 bases from V and 0 bases from J, leaving 9 bases between the germline ends.